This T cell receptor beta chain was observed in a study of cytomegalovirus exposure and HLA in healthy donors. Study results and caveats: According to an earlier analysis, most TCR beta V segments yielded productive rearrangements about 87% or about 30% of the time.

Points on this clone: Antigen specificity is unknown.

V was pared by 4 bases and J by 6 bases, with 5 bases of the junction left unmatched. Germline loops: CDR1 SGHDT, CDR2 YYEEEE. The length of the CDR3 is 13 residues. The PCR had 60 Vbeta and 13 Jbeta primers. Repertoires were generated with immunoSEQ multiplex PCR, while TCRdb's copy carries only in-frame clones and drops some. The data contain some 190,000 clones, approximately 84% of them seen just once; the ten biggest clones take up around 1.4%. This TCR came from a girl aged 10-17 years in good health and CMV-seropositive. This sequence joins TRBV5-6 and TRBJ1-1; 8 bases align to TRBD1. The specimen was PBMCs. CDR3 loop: CASSSGTGPEAFF. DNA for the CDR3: TGTGCCAGCAGCAGCGGGACAGGCCCTGAAGCTTTCTTT.